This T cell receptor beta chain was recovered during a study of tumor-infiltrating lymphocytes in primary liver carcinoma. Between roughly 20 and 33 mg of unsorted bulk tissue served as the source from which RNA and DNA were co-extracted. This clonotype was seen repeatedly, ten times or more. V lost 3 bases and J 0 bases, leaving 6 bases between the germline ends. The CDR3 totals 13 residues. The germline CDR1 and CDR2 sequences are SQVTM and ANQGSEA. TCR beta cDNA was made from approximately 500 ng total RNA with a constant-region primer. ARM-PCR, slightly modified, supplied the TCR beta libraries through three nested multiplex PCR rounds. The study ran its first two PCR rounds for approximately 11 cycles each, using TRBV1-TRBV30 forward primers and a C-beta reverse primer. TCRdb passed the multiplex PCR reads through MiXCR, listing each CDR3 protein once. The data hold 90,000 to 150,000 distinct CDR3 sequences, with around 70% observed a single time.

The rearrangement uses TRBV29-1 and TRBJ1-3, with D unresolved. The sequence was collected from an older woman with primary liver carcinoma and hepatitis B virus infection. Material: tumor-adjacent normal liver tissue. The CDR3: CSVEGNSGNTIYF. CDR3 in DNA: TGCAGCGTTGAGGGCAACTCTGGAAACACCATATATTTT.